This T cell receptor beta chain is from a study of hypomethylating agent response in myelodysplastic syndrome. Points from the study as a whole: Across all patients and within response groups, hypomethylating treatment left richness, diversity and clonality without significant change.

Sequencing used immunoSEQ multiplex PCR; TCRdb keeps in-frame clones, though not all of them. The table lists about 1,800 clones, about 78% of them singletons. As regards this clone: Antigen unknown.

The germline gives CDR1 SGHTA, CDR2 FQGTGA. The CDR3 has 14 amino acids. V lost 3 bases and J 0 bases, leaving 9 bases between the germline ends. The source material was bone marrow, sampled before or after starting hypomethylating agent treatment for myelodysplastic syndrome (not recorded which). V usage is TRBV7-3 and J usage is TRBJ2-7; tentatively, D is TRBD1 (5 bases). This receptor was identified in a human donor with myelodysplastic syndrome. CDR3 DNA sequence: TGTGCCAGCAGCTTGCAGACAGCCTCCTACGAGCAGTACTTC. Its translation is CASSLQTASYEQYF.